These 15 T cell receptor beta chains were all obtained from the same sample, sequenced in a study of OX40 agonist ivuxolimab in advanced cancers. Sequencing used immunoSEQ multiplex PCR; TCRdb keeps in-frame clones, though not all of them. The sample includes tens of thousands of clones, around 84% of them seen just once. Source: CD4+ or CD8+ T cells sorted from blood, taken in a trial of the OX40 agonist ivuxolimab. Every receptor here comes from an adult with an advanced solid tumor such as melanoma, head and neck, liver or kidney cancer.

The rearrangement links TRBV7-6 to TRBJ1-3; TRBD1 aligns across 7 bases. CDR1 and CDR2 from the germline V gene are SGHVS and FNYEAQ. Trimming took 6 bases from V and 0 from J; bases not matched to a gene: 23. This CDR3 contains 21 residues. CDR3 in amino acids: CASSQNPGQVSTTTSGNTIYF. The CDR3 nucleotides are TGTGCCAGCAGTCAGAATCCAGGACAGGTCTCTACTACCACCTCTGGAAACACCATATATTTT.

This rearrangement joins TRBV2 to TRBJ1-1; D is undetermined. Germline V gives CDR1 SNHLY, CDR2 FYNNEI. Trimming shortened V by 6 bases and J by 0 bases, and 17 bases separated the two germline ends. The CDR3 spans 16 residues. CDR3 residues: CASRAPRVTMNTEAFF. CDR3 bases: TGTGCCAGCAGAGCCCCCCGGGTCACCATGAACACTGAAGCTTTCTTT.

This clone was recorded once. V usage is TRBV6-4 and J usage is TRBJ2-3; TRBD1 might be the D (5 bases). Germline CDR1 and CDR2: MRHNA and SNTAGT. The CDR3 runs 19 residues. Deletions cut 0 bases from V and 0 bases from J, with 19 bases between. The CDR3 nucleotides read TGTGCCAGCAGTGACTCTTTGAAAGTGGGGCAGGGCAGCACAGATACGCAGTATTTT. Encoded protein: CASSDSLKVGQGSTDTQYF.

The chain has TRBV5-1 and TRBJ2-7; D is uncertain. With 0 bases removed from V and 3 bases from J, the gap between germline ends came to 7 bases. Germline V gives CDR1 SGHRS, CDR2 YFSETQ. The length of the CDR3 is 13 residues. CDR3 coding DNA: TGCGCCAGCAGCTTGGACCCGGGCTACGAGCAGTACTTC. Translated: CASSLDPGYEQYF.

This chain uses TRBV19 with TRBJ1-5; D ambiguous. Germline V gives CDR1 LNHDA, CDR2 SQIVND (reference sequence). Trimming removed 3 bases from V and 2 bases from J, with 11 bases in between. This CDR3 is built from 15 residues. In DNA form, the CDR3 reads TGTGCCAGTAGTATTCTGGGTGGGGGCAATCAGCCCCAGCATTTT. It encodes CASSILGGGNQPQHF. Full variable domain (remainder filled in from reference TRBV19 and TRBJ1-5): DGGITQSPKYLFRKEGQNVTLSCEQNLNHDAMYWYRQDPGQGLRLIYYSQIVNDFQKGDIAEGYSVSREKKESFPLTVTSAQKNPTAFYLCASSILGGGNQPQHFGDGTRLSIL.

This clone was detected only once. V gene TRBV5-6 combines with J gene TRBJ2-7; D call uncertain. This CDR3 has 12 residues. Germline V gene data show CDR1 as SGHDT and CDR2 as YYEEEE. The germline V and J ends were trimmed by 3 bases and 3 bases, with 7 bases remaining between them. The CDR3 bases are TGTGCCAGCAGCTCCGACATCTACGAGCAGTACTTC. Amino acids: CASSSDIYEQYF.

V is TRBV5-1 and J is TRBJ2-5; D is ambiguous. The CDR3 totals 14 residues. Trimming removed 1 base at V and 3 bases at J, with 10 bases between. Germline CDR1 and CDR2: SGHRS and YFSETQ. The CDR3 loop reads CASSLQAGEETQYF. In DNA form, the CDR3 reads TGCGCCAGCAGCTTGCAGGCTGGTGAAGAGACCCAGTACTTC.

The CDR3 protein is CASSLRSGRDEKLFF. In nucleotides, the CDR3 is TGTGCCAGCTCACTCCGATCAGGGCGGGATGAAAAACTGTTTTTT. The chain joins TRBV18 to TRBJ1-4; TRBD1 is a possible D gene (5 bases). V lost 4 bases, J lost 6 bases, and 15 bases lay in between. CDR3 size: 15 residues. The V gene's germline CDR1 is KGHSH and CDR2 LQKENI. Complete variable domain (other parts from reference TRBV18 and TRBJ1-4): NAGVMQNPRHLVRRRGQEARLRCSPMKGHSHVYWYRQLPEEGLKFMVYLQKENIIDESGMPKERFSAEFPKEGPSILRIQQVVRGDSAAYFCASSLRSGRDEKLFFGSGTQLSVL.

This clone was detected only a few times. This sequence joins TRBV30 and TRBJ2-6, with 8 bases aligning to TRBD2. This CDR3 has 15 residues. V lost 6 bases and J lost 0; bases outside the gene matches: 4. In germline, CDR1 is GTSNPN, CDR2 SVGIG (reference sequence). The CDR3: CACGGDLSGANVLTF. Here the CDR3 DNA reads TGTGCCTGCGGGGGGGACCTCTCTGGGGCCAACGTCCTGACTTTC.

This sequence joins TRBV28 and TRBJ1-2; possible D gene TRBD1, 5 bases. Germline loops: CDR1 MDHEN, CDR2 SYDVKM. The germline V and J ends were trimmed by 5 bases and 8 bases, with 27 bases remaining between them. CDR3 length: 17 residues. Here the CDR3 DNA reads TGTGCCAGCAGTCCCTCATCCGGGGCTACCTGGGGAAAGGGCTACACCTTC. This translates into CASSPSSGATWGKGYTF.

CDR3 sequence: CASSPSGITDTQYF. The CDR3 DNA reads TGTGCCTCCTCCCCCTCTGGCATCACAGATACGCAGTATTTT. V usage is TRBV2 and J usage is TRBJ2-3; D is undetermined. There are 14 residues in the CDR3. V lost 11 bases and J 2 bases, leaving 17 bases between the germline ends. Germline loops: CDR1 SNHLY, CDR2 FYNNEI. Full variable domain (remainder filled in from reference TRBV2 and TRBJ2-3): EPEVTQTPSHQVTQMGQEVILRCVPISNHLYFYWYRQILGQKVEFLVSFYNNEISEKSEIFDDQFSVERPDGSNFTLKIRSTKLEDSAMYFCASSPSGITDTQYFGPGTRLTVL.

V usage is TRBV4-1 and J usage is TRBJ2-1; 9 bases are shared with TRBD1. In germline, CDR1 is MGHRA, CDR2 YSYEKL. V trimming: 5 bases; J trimming: 5 bases; junction bases outside the gene matches: 7. CDR3 length equals 15 residues. The chain's CDR3 is CASSSKGTGNNEQFF. CDR3 DNA: TGCGCCAGCAGCTCTAAAGGGACAGGGAACAATGAGCAGTTCTTC.

Note on this clone: This sample also contains other DNA sequences that code for the same CDR3. The chain joins TRBV7-2 to TRBJ1-1, with D possibly matching TRBD1 (5 bases). V lost 4 bases to trimming and J lost 5 bases, with 11 bases between them. The CDR3 totals 13 residues. Looked up from germline, CDR1 is SGHTA and CDR2 is FQGNSA. Written as DNA, the CDR3 is TGTGCCAGCAGCTCTCAGGGTGGGACTGAAGCTTTCTTT. It encodes CASSSQGGTEAFF.

The chain is built from TRBV5-1 and TRBJ2-2, with 8 nucleotides matching TRBD1. Trimming removed 0 bases from V and 1 base from J; junction bases left unmatched: 2. CDR1 SGHRS and CDR2 YFSETQ come from the germline V gene. The CDR3 spans 16 residues. CDR3 protein: CASSLVDRGNTGELFF. CDR3 nucleotides: TGCGCCAGCAGCTTGGTCGACAGGGGGAACACCGGGGAGCTGTTTTTT.

The chain uses TRBV5-1 and TRBJ1-2, with D tentatively TRBD1 (5 bases). Germline CDR1 and CDR2: SGHRS and YFSETQ. This CDR3 region has 15 residues. The V gene lost 0 bases and the J gene lost 2 bases, with 11 bases spanning the gap. CDR3 in DNA: TGCGCCAGCAGCTTGGATAGCGGGGGGAACTATGGCTACACCTTC. Protein product: CASSLDSGGNYGYTF.